This T cell receptor beta chain was obtained from a study of blood T cells in healthy people across ages. This clonotype came up a few times. Isolation yielded PBMCs, at least 6 million per sample, in every case. Primers used in a second PCR of roughly 6 to 11 cycles were a sample-barcoded 5' primer and a J-beta primer mix. Each CDR3 protein is one row after TCRdb ran MiXCR on the 5' RACE reads. This sample carries 700,000 or so distinct CDR3 sequences, around 38% of them seen once, and the ten largest clones take 25% to 35%. Sequenced: blood. This receptor was taken from a man aged 80 or over in good health.

The CDR3 protein is CASSPAGPPYEQYF. Written as DNA, the CDR3 is TGTGCCAGCAGTCCGGCAGGGCCTCCCTACGAGCAGTACTTC. The chain carries TRBV28 and TRBJ2-7, with a possible D match to TRBD1 (5 bases). CDR3 size: 14 residues. CDR1 and CDR2 (germline): MDHEN, SYDVKM. The V and J ends lost 5 bases and 2 bases respectively, with 13 bases between them.